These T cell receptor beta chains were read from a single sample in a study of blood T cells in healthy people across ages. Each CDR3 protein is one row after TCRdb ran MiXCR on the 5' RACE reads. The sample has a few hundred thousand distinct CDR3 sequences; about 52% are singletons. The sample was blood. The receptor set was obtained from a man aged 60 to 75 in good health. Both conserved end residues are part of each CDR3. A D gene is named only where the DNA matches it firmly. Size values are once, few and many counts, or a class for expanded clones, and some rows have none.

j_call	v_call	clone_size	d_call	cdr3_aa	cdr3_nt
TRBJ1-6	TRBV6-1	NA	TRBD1	CASRGNRDRVISPLHF	TGTGCCAGCAGGGGCAACCGGGACAGAGTAATTTCGCCCCTCCACTTT
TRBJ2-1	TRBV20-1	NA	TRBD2	CSAYRLAGGGYNEQFF	TGCAGTGCTTATCGACTAGCGGGGGGCGGCTACAATGAGCAGTTCTTC
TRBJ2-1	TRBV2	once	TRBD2	CASSERGLVSNEQFF	TGTGCCAGCAGTGAAAGGGGACTAGTGAGCAATGAGCAGTTCTTC
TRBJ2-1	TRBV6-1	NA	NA	CASSVSAEVYNEQFF	TGTGCCAGCAGTGTCAGCGCGGAGGTATACAATGAGCAGTTCTTC
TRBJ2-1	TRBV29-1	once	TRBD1	CSVVTGYNGQFF	TGCAGCGTCGTGACAGGGTACAATGGGCAGTTCTTC
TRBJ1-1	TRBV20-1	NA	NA	CSAKESRSWITEAFF	TGCAGTGCCAAAGAGAGCCGATCCTGGATCACTGAAGCTTTCTTT
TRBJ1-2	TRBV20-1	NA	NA	CSASPPGGYTF	TGCAGTGCTAGCCCACCCGGTGGCTACACCTTC
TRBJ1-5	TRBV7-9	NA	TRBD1	CASSPDRVRGQPQHF	TGTGCCAGCAGCCCAGACAGGGTGCGCGGTCAGCCCCAGCATTTT
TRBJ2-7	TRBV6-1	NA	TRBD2	CASRGDRSYEQYF	TGTGCCAGCCGGGGGGACCGCTCCTACGAGCAGTACTTC
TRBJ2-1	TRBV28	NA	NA	CASSGGQANEQFF	TGTGCCAGCAGTGGGGGCCAAGCCAATGAGCAGTTCTTC
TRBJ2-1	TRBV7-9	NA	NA	CASSFQWRRDSENEQFF	TGTGCCAGCAGCTTCCAATGGCGGCGGGACAGTGAGAATGAGCAGTTCTTC
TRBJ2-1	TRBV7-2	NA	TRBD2	CASSLVLAGVGNEQFF	TGTGCCAGCAGCTTAGTCCTAGCGGGAGTGGGAAATGAGCAGTTCTTC
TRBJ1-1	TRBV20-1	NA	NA	CSARDGRGNTEAFF	TGCAGTGCTAGAGACGGCCGGGGGAACACTGAAGCTTTCTTT
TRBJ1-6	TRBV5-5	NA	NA	CASSARLSRGNSPLHF	TGTGCCAGCAGCGCTCGGCTCTCGCGGGGTAATTCACCCCTCCACTTT
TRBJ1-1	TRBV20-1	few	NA	CSARPGSRRSTEAFF	TGCAGTGCTAGACCCGGGAGCCGCCGTAGCACTGAAGCTTTCTTT
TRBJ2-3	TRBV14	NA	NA	CASSKGTGSLSTQYF	TGTGCCAGCAGCAAAGGGACGGGGTCCCTCAGCACGCAGTATTTT
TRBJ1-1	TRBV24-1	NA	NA	CATSGGRDTEAFF	TGTGCCACCAGCGGGGGAAGGGACACTGAAGCTTTCTTT
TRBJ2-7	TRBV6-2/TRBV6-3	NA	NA	CASSNVQGTYEQYF	TGTGCCAGCAGTAACGTACAGGGCACCTACGAGCAGTACTTC
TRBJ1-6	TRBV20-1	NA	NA	CSAREDANSPLHF	TGCAGTGCTAGAGAAGATGCTAATTCACCCCTCCACTTT
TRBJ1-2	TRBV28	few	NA	CASSPYGLGYGYTF	TGTGCCAGCAGTCCATATGGGTTAGGCTATGGCTACACCTTC
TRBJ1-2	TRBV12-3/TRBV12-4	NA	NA	CASKLTGIFGYTF	TGTGCCAGCAAGCTAACAGGGATTTTCGGCTACACCTTC
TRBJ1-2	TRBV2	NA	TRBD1	CASKDRGDRDYGYTF	TGTGCCAGCAAAGATAGGGGGGACAGGGACTATGGCTACACCTTC
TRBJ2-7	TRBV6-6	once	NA	CASSLVSSPGAEQYF	TGTGCCAGCAGTTTGGTATCGTCCCCAGGGGCCGAGCAGTACTTC
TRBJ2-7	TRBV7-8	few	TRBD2	CASSLGPLAGGYEQYF	TGTGCCAGCAGCTTAGGGCCACTAGCGGGGGGCTACGAGCAGTACTTC
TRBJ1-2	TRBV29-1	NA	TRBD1	CSVEQGGCTF	TGCAGCGTTGAACAGGGGGGCTGCACCTTC
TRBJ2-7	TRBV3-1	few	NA	CASSLKGEQYF	TGTGCCAGCAGCCTCAAAGGCGAGCAGTACTTC
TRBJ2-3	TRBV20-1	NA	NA	CSASWLGTDTQYF	TGCAGTGCCTCTTGGCTCGGCACAGATACGCAGTATTTT
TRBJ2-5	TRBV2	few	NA	CASRIETQYF	TGTGCCAGCAGGATAGAGACCCAGTACTTC
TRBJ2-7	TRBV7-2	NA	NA	CASSYYYEQYF	TGTGCCAGCAGCTACTACTACGAGCAGTACTTC
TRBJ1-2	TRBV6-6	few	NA	CASSYQGGYTF	TGTGCCAGCAGCTACCAAGGGGGTTACACCTTC
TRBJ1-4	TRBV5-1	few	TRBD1	CASRRRQGLNEKLFF	TGCGCCAGCAGACGAAGACAGGGCCTTAATGAAAAACTGTTTTTT
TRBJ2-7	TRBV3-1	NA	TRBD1	CASSTGTGAYEQYF	TGTGCCAGCAGTACCGGGACAGGGGCCTACGAGCAGTACTTC
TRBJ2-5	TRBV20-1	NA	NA	CSAKIGAGPETQYF	TGCAGTGCTAAAATAGGCGCGGGGCCAGAGACCCAGTACTTC
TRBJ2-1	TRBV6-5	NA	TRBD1	CASSYSEGAGNEQFF	TGTGCCAGCAGTTACTCCGAGGGGGCCGGGAATGAGCAGTTCTTC
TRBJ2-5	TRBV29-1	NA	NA	CSARPGGEETQYF	TGCAGCGCCAGACCCGGGGGCGAGGAGACCCAGTACTTC
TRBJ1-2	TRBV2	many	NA	CASSRRTGGYTF	TGTGCCAGCAGTCGACGGACCGGCGGCTACACCTTC
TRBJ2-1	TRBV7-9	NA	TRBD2	CASNFLAGTYNEQFF	TGTGCCAGCAACTTCCTAGCGGGGACCTACAATGAGCAGTTCTTC
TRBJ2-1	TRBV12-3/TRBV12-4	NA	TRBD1	CASAPGQGPFDEQFF	TGTGCCAGCGCTCCGGGACAGGGGCCCTTTGATGAGCAGTTCTTC
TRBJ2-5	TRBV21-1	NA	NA	CASSKGLAGAYETQYF	TGTGCCAGCAGCAAAGGGTTAGCGGGAGCTTACGAGACCCAGTACTTC
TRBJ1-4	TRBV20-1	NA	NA	CSPSIAAANEKLFF	TGCAGTCCTAGTATCGCAGCCGCTAATGAAAAACTGTTTTTT
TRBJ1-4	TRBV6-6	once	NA	CASSPRQAAEKLFF	TGTGCCAGCAGCCCGAGACAGGCTGCTGAAAAACTGTTTTTT